This record covers a single T cell receptor beta chain. It has no known antigen specificity. Nothing much larger sits one base from this clone, and base qualities are not available. V is clipped by 4 bases and J by 6 bases, and the sequence between their germline boundaries is 13 bases long. CDR1 and CDR2 were assigned from the germline V gene as SGHRS and YFSETQ. There are 13 amino acids in the CDR3, from cysteine to phenylalanine inclusive. Only the CDR3 portion is preserved as DNA: 39 bases, with reading frame beginning at the first base. For each ankylosing spondylitis patient, the synovial fluid sample was matched to a blood sample from that same patient. Instrument on record: Illumina HiSeq 2500. TCR beta libraries were prepared by quantitative 5'-RACE with molecular barcodes. Concerning the study's data processing: Disease-linked TCR variants were identified with a new computational method built on a probabilistic model of VDJ rearrangement. The public reads were reprocessed in TCRdb via fastp at Q25 and MiXCR, keeping in-frame beta chains. CDR3 protein sequences are deduplicated, and each keeps its most common genes and DNA. The V and J calls were not made by the authors but by TCRdb's processing. Across this sample there are about 100,000 distinct CDR3 sequences, with approximately 25% seen only once. The ten largest clonotypes hold more than 9% of the sample.

The record originates from a study of CD8 T cells in ankylosing spondylitis (dated by TCRdb to about 2017). At the level of the whole study: The study set out to find disease-linked TCR variants by profiling T cell receptor beta repertoires in ankylosing spondylitis patients and healthy donors. The whole study cohort included some 100 healthy donors and around 24 ankylosing spondylitis patients. Peripheral blood samples were taken, and synovial fluid was additionally collected from ankylosing spondylitis patients. Overall study outcomes, separate from this receptor: Blood from ankylosing spondylitis patients appeared to be characterized by a TCR beta motif made up of under ten highly homologous amino acid variants. A CD8+ phenotype was shown by the disease-linked clones, which were found at relatively low frequencies in peripheral blood. Some motif variants had previously been reported in the synovial fluid and blood of reactive arthritis patients, which suggests shared mechanisms of disease initiation. According to the report, matched synovial fluid samples from ankylosing spondylitis patients were significantly enriched for the disease-linked clones.

The rearrangement joined TRBV5-1 to TRBJ1-1, with the identity of the D gene unclear. The sample taken for sequencing was synovial fluid, either unsorted or a sorted T cell fraction (not recorded which). The receptor's source is a male donor with ankylosing spondylitis. The CDR3 corresponds to CASSHRRAAEAFF. DNA sequence: TGCGCCAGCAGCCACCGGAGGGCGGCTGAAGCTTTCTTT. Outside the CDR3, residues come from the reference TRBV5-1 and TRBJ1-1 proteins, so the full variable domain is: KAGVTQTPRYLIKTRGQQVTLSCSPISGHRSVSWYQQTPGQGLQFLFEYFSETQRNKGNFPGRFSGRQFSNSRSEMNVSTLELGDSALYLCASSHRRAAEAFFGQGTRLTVV.